These 20 T cell receptor beta chains share one sample of origin, sequenced in a study of cytomegalovirus exposure and HLA in healthy donors listed by TCRdb under 2017. The receptor library was made with the immunoSEQ multiplex PCR assay. A mixture of 60 forward primers for TCR Vbeta segments and 13 reverse primers for TCR Jbeta segments was used in the multiplex PCR. TCRdb holds this immuneACCESS table with in-frame rearrangements only. Some clones are missing; in checked studies, unresolved V genes explain under half, and the rest has no known cause. The data table for this sample lists some 30,000 clones. Of the sample, under 6% falls within the top ten clones. Sequencing used PBMCs. The receptors were sampled from a woman aged 40-49 years in good health and CMV-seropositive.

J is TRBJ1-1 and V is TRBV10-3, with 9 bases matching TRBD1. The CDR3 has 15 residues. V lost 8 bases, J lost 1 base, and 8 bases stayed unmatched. Germline V lookup: CDR1 ENHRY, CDR2 SYGVKD. Here the CDR3 reads CAIGGQGTSNTEAFF. The CDR3, as DNA: TGTGCCATCGGCGGACAGGGGACCTCGAACACTGAAGCTTTCTTT.

The CDR3 here is CASSQSYAGGTEAFF. The DNA of the CDR3 is TGTGCCAGCAGCCAGAGCTATGCCGGGGGCACTGAAGCTTTCTTT. V usage is TRBV4-2 and J usage is TRBJ1-1, with a weak D call TRBD1 (5 bases). From germline, CDR1 is LGHNA and CDR2 YNFKEQ. This CDR3 is 15 amino acids long. With 3 bases removed from V and 4 bases from J, the gap between germline ends came to 15 bases.

This chain joins TRBV30 and TRBJ2-1; 12 bases align to TRBD2. This CDR3 region has 15 residues. With V trimmed by 5 bases and J by 1 base, 3 bases remained unmatched. The V gene's germline CDR1 is GTSNPN and CDR2 SVGIG (reference sequence). The CDR3 DNA follows: TGTGCCTGGGGCGGACTAGCGGGATCCTACAATGAGCAGTTCTTC. Translating it yields CAWGGLAGSYNEQFF.

This rearrangement joins TRBV18 to TRBJ2-3; D is possibly TRBD1 (6 bases). The germline V and J ends were trimmed by 4 bases and 2 bases, with 13 bases remaining between them. The CDR3 runs to 15 residues. Germline V lookup: CDR1 KGHSH, CDR2 LQKENI. The CDR3, as DNA: TGTGCCAGCTCACTCCAGGGGTCTTTCACAGATACGCAGTATTTT. Translation gives CASSLQGSFTDTQYF.

The V gene is TRBV15, the J gene TRBJ2-7; TRBD1 matches at 7 bases. The CDR3 runs to 14 residues. V lost 3 bases to trimming and J lost 0 bases; unmatched junction nucleotides: 2. Germline CDR1 reads LNHNV; CDR2 reads YYDKDF (reference sequence). CDR3 sequence reads: CATSRGQTSYEQYF. The CDR3 nucleotides read TGTGCCACCAGCAGGGGACAGACCTCCTACGAGCAGTACTTC. Together with reference TRBV15 and TRBJ2-7, the CDR3 gives the full variable domain: DAMVIQNPRYQVTQFGKPVTLSCSQTLNHNVMYWYQQKSSQAPKLLFHYYDKDFNNEADTPDNFQSRRPNTSFCFLDIRSPGLGDTAMYLCATSRGQTSYEQYFGPGTRLTVT.

The chain uses TRBV10-2 and TRBJ1-5, with 7 nucleotides matching TRBD1. The CDR3 extends over 13 amino acids. Trimming removed 7 bases from V and 4 bases from J; junction bases left unmatched: 4. Germline CDR1 and CDR2: WSHSY and SAAADI. The CDR3 DNA is TGCGCCAGCATTAGGGGGCAGAATCAGCCCCAGCATTTT. Encoded protein: CASIRGQNQPQHF.

The chain combines TRBV11-2 with TRBJ2-3, with a tentative D call TRBD2 (5 bases). The CDR3 extends over 14 amino acids. V shed 3 bases and J shed 0 bases, with 7 bases lying between them. Germline values: CDR1 SGHAT, CDR2 FQNNGV. For the CDR3, the DNA is TGTGCCAGCAGCTTCGAGCGGAGCACAGATACGCAGTATTTT. Residues: CASSFERSTDTQYF.

Turning to this clone: Compared with germline, one end of the junction differs, possibly owing to a read error. The chain has TRBV4-3 and TRBJ1-5; no clear D. The CDR3 length is 15 residues. Germline lookup yields CDR1 LGHNA and CDR2 YSLEER. CDR3 protein: CASSQDRFSNQHQHF. The DNA of the CDR3 is TGCGCCAGCAGCCAAGATAGGTTTAGCAATCAGCACCAGCATTTT.

This sequence joins TRBV30 and TRBJ2-5; the D is unclear. The germline gives CDR1 GTSNPN, CDR2 SVGIG (reference sequence). The length of the CDR3 is 13 residues. Trimming took off 1 base at V and 1 base at J, with 7 bases between the two ends. The DNA of the CDR3 is TGTGCCTGGAGTGGCGCAGGCCAAGAGACCCAGTACTTC. Its translation: CAWSGAGQETQYF.

V is TRBV6-5 and J is TRBJ1-2; the D gene is possibly TRBD1 (6 bases). This CDR3 spans 15 amino acids. V was pared by 2 bases and J by 0 bases, with 10 bases between. CDR1 MNHEY and CDR2 SVGAGI come from the germline V gene. Here the CDR3 DNA reads TGTGCCAGCAGTTACGGGACACCGCCTAACTATGGCTACACCTTC. Residues: CASSYGTPPNYGYTF.

This chain joins TRBV11-3 and TRBJ2-1, with TRBD2 matching 7 bases. The CDR3 spans 15 residues. V shed 0 bases and J 5 bases; nucleotides not matched to a gene: 4. Germline-derived CDR1 and CDR2 are SGHNT and YENEEA. Here the CDR3 reads CASSLDGLADNEQFF. CDR3 bases: TGTGCCAGCAGCTTAGATGGGCTAGCGGACAATGAGCAGTTCTTC. Combining the CDR3 with reference TRBV11-3 and TRBJ2-1 gives the whole variable domain EAGVVQSPRYKIIEKKQPVAFWCNPISGHNTLYWYLQNLGQGPELLIRYENEEAVDDSQLPKDRFSAERLKGVDSTLKIQPAELGDSAVYLCASSLDGLADNEQFFGPGTRLTVL.

This sequence joins TRBV6-1 and TRBJ2-7; D may be TRBD2 (5 bases). Trimming pared 6 bases from V and 1 base from J, leaving 16 bases between. Germline CDR1 is MNHNS and CDR2 is SASEGT. This CDR3 has 15 residues. The CDR3 reads CASRFTLEESYEQYF. The CDR3, as DNA: TGTGCCAGCAGGTTTACTCTGGAGGAATCCTACGAGCAGTACTTC.

The genes are TRBV9 and TRBJ2-5, with TRBD2 matching 7 bases. The CDR3 is 15 amino acids. The germline V gene has CDR1 SGDLS and CDR2 YYNGEE. V lost 0 bases and J lost 4; bases outside the gene matches: 6. CDR3 in DNA: TGTGCCAGCAGCGTAGTCGGACTAGAGCTAGAGACCCAGTACTTC. This translates into CASSVVGLELETQYF.

This chain joins TRBV13 and TRBJ1-4; 8 positions match TRBD1. Trimming cost V 0 bases and J 8 bases; bases outside gene matches: 5. Germline CDR1 PRHDT, CDR2 FYEKMQ (reference sequence). This CDR3 is 15 amino acids long. As DNA, the CDR3 is TGTGCCAGCAGCTTAGGAGGAGGGACAGGCGAAAAACTGTTTTTT. It codes for CASSLGGGTGEKLFF.

The CDR3 protein is CASSNTLHPKWYF. The CDR3 coding sequence is TGTGCCAGCAGCAATACTCTCCACCCCAAGTGGTATTTT. V is TRBV6-5 and J is TRBJ2-3; D gene ambiguous. The germline V gene encodes CDR1 MNHEY and CDR2 SVGAGI. Trimming removed 6 bases at V and 14 bases at J, with 21 bases between. This CDR3 has 13 amino acids.

The genes are TRBV11-3 and TRBJ2-7; D is uncertain. CDR1 SGHNT and CDR2 YENEEA come from the germline V gene. V was shortened by 5 bases and J by 0 bases, with 14 bases between the two germline ends. This CDR3 region has 15 residues. The DNA of the CDR3 is TGTGCCAGCAGCCCTCCAGGTACATCCTCCTACGAGCAGTACTTC. Its translation: CASSPPGTSSYEQYF.

This chain joins TRBV7-8 and TRBJ2-7, with 7 bases identical to TRBD2. V dropped 2 bases and J dropped 5; count of bases not matched to a gene: 9. CDR1 and CDR2 from the germline V gene are SGHVS and FQNEAQ. The CDR3 length is 15 residues. The CDR3 sequence is CASSLRAGDAHEQYF. The DNA for the CDR3 is TGTGCCAGCAGCTTACGGGCGGGGGACGCCCACGAGCAGTACTTC.

The chain is built from TRBV5-6 and TRBJ2-3; D is perhaps TRBD1 (5 bases). CDR1 is SGHDT and CDR2 is YYEEEE in the germline V gene. Trimming stripped 3 bases from V and 7 bases from J, with 12 bases between. This CDR3 spans 13 amino acids. CDR3 region: CASSWGSSNTQYF. Written as DNA, the CDR3 is TGTGCCAGCAGCTGGGGCTCGAGTAATACGCAGTATTTT.

The genes are TRBV4-1 and TRBJ1-2; 8 bases fit TRBD1. Germline values: CDR1 MGHRA, CDR2 YSYEKL. V was clipped by 0 bases and J by 0 bases; unmatched bases: 0. The CDR3 consists of 15 residues. In DNA, the CDR3 is TGCGCCAGCAGCCAAGACAGGGGGCCTAACTATGGCTACACCTTC. It specifies CASSQDRGPNYGYTF.

The genes are TRBV30 and TRBJ2-6; D is undetermined. Trimming took off 4 bases at V and 7 bases at J, with 11 bases between the two ends. CDR3 length equals 13 residues. Germline V lookup: CDR1 GTSNPN, CDR2 SVGIG (reference sequence). The DNA for the CDR3 is TGTGCCTGGACTCGGGTCGGTGCCAACGTCCTGACTTTC. It yields the protein CAWTRVGANVLTF. Full variable domain (remainder filled in from reference TRBV30 and TRBJ2-6): SQTIHQWPATLVQPVGSPLSLECTVEGTSNPNLYWYRQAAGRGLQLLFYSVGIGQISSEVPQNLSASRPQDRQFILSSKKLLLSDSGFYLCAWTRVGANVLTFGAGSRLTVL.